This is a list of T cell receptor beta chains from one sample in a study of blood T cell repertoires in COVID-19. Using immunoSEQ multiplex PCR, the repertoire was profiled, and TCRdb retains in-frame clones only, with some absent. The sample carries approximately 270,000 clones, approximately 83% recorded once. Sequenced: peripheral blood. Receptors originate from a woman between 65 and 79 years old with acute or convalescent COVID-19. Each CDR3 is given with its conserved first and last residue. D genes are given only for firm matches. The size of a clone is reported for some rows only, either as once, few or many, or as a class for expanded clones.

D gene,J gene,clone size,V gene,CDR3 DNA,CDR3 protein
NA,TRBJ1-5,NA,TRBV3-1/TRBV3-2,TGTGCCAGCAGCCAAAGCGGGAATCAGCCCCAGCATTTT,CASSQSGNQPQHF
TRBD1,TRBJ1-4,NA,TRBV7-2,TGTGCCAGCAGCTTATCAGGGGGTGAAAAACTGTTTTTT,CASSLSGGEKLFF
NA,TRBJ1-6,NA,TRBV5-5,TGTGCCAGCAGCTTTGAGCTGCTCTCCTATAATTCACCCCTCCACTTT,CASSFELLSYNSPLHF
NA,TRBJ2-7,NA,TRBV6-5,TGTGCCAGCGCGCGGGCAGCTACCTACGAGCAGTACTTC,CASARAATYEQYF
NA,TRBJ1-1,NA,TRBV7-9,TGTGCCAGCAGCTTCCCCCCGCGAGAAGCTTTCTTT,CASSFPPREAFF
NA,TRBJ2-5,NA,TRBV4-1,TGCGCCAGCAGCCAAGCCCTTTCCCAACGGGGAGAGACCCAGTACTTC,CASSQALSQRGETQYF
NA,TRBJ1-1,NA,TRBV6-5,TGTGCCAGCAGGCTTACACATGTCACTGAAGCTTTCTTT,CASRLTHVTEAFF
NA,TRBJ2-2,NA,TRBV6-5,TGTGCCAGCAGAGTTCCGGGAACGAACACCGGGGAGCTGTTTTTT,CASRVPGTNTGELFF
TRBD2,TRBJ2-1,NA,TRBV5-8,TGTGCCAGCAGCTCCCGACTAGCGGGGGGTTACAATGAGCAGTTCTTC,CASSSRLAGGYNEQFF
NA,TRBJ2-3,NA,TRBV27,TGTGCCAGCAGTTGGGCGCGTACAGATACGCAGTATTTT,CASSWARTDTQYF
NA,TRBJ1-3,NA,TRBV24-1,TGTGCCACCAGTGACAGGGGATCCGGAAACACCATATATTTT,CATSDRGSGNTIYF
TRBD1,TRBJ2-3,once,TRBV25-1,TGTGCCAGCAGTGATTTCCAGGGGGTAGATACGCAGTATTTT,CASSDFQGVDTQYF
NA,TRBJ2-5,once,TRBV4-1,TGCGCCAGCAGCCAAGAATGGGGCGGCGCCCAAGAGACCCAGTACTTC,CASSQEWGGAQETQYF
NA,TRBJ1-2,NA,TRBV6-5,TGTGCCTTACACAGGGCCCCGCCGCAGGGCCATGGCTACACCTTC,CALHRAPPQGHGYTF
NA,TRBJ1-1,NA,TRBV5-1,TGCGCCAGCAGCTTGACAGGGTTAGCGACTGAAGCTTTCTTT,CASSLTGLATEAFF
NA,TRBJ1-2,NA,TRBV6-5,TGTGCCAGCTTCCTTCAAGGGGGGGCGGCTGGCTACACCTTC,CASFLQGGAAGYTF
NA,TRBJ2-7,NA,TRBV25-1,TGTGCCAGCGGGATGGCAGGGTCCTACGAGCAGTACTTC,CASGMAGSYEQYF
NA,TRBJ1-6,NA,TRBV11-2,TGTGCCAGCAGCTTCAGAGGAAGTCTACCCCTCCACTTT,CASSFRGSLPLHF
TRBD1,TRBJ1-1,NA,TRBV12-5,TGTGCTAGTGGCGTGGACAGGGGAAGGGGGGGGACACGGACTGAAGCTTTCTTT,CASGVDRGRGGTRTEAFF
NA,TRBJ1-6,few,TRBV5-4,TGTGCCAGCAGCTTAAGCGTGAATTCACCCCTCCACTTT,CASSLSVNSPLHF
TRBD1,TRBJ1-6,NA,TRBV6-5,TGTGCCAGCTGGGGGACAGGGGGTTCACCCCTCCACTTT,CASWGTGGSPLHF
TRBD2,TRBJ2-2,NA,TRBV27,TGTGCCAGCAGAGGGGAGCGGGGGAACACCGGGGAGCTGTTTTTT,CASRGERGNTGELFF
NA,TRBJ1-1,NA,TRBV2,TGTGCCAGCCTATACCCCGCTGAAGCTTTCTTT,CASLYPAEAFF
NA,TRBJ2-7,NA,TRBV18,TGTGCCAGCTCACCACCCGCCAGGACCTACGAGCAGTACTTC,CASSPPARTYEQYF
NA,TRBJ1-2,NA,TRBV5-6,TGTGCCAGCAGCTTGGACAGTCTCTATGGCTACACCTTC,CASSLDSLYGYTF
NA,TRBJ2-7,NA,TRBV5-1,TGCGCCAGCAGCTTGTCACCCGGCGGGTACGAGCAGTACTTC,CASSLSPGGYEQYF
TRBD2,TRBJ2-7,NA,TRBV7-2,TGTGCCAGCAGCTTCTTAGGCGGGGGTCGAACCTACGAGCAGTACTTC,CASSFLGGGRTYEQYF
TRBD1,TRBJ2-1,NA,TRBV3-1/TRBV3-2,TGTGCCAGCGAGGGACAGGCCTACAATGAGCAGTTCTTC,CASEGQAYNEQFF
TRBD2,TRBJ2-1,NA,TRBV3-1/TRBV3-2,TGTGCCAGCAGCCACGGGGGGGCAACGAATGAGCAGTTCTTC,CASSHGGATNEQFF
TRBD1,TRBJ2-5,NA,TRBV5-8,TGTGCCAGCAGCTTGGTGACAGGGGGCGAGACCCAGTACTTC,CASSLVTGGETQYF
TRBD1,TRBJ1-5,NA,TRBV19,TGTGCCAGTACCTACGCCGGAGGACAGGGGGTGGGACAGCCCCAGCATTTT,CASTYAGGQGVGQPQHF
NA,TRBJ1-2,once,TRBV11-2,TGTGCCAGCAGCTCCCAGTCCCCCGGCCTAGGTGGCTACACCTTC,CASSSQSPGLGGYTF
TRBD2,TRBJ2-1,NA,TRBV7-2,TGTGCCAGCAGTTTTAGGACTAGCGGGGCTCCGGGGAATGAGCAGTTCTTC,CASSFRTSGAPGNEQFF
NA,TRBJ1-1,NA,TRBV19,TGTGCCAGTAGTGAGGGAATTGGGACTGAAGCTTTCTTT,CASSEGIGTEAFF
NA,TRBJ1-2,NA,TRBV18,TGTGCCAGCTCACCCGTCGGGTCCGCTAACTATGGCTACACCTTC,CASSPVGSANYGYTF
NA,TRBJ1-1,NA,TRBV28,TGTGCCAGCAGTCCACCCCCAGGGAACACTGAAGCTTTCTTT,CASSPPPGNTEAFF
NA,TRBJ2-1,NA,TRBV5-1,TGCGCCAGCAGCTTTCCCTTATACAATGAGCAGTTCTTC,CASSFPLYNEQFF
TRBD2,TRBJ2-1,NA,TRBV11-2,TGTGCCAGCAGACAACTGGGACTAGCTCGCGATGAGCAGTTCTTC,CASRQLGLARDEQFF
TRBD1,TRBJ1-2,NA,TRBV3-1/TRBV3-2,TGTGCCAGCATAGGGGACAGATACCCGACTAACTATGGCTACACCTTC,CASIGDRYPTNYGYTF
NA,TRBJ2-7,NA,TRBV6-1,TGTGCCAGCAGTGAAGCTGCCCCGAGTGAGCAGTACTTC,CASSEAAPSEQYF
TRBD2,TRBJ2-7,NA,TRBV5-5,TGTGCCAGCAGCCCCATTAGCGGGCTCTCCTACGAGCAGTACTTC,CASSPISGLSYEQYF
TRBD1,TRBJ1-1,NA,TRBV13,TGTGCCAGCAGCGCACGGACAGGGGAAACTGAAGCTTTCTTT,CASSARTGETEAFF
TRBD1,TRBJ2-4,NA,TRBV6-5,TGTGCCAGCAGTAATGGACAGGGAGCCAAAAACATTCAGTACTTC,CASSNGQGAKNIQYF
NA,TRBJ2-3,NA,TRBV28,TGTGCCAGCAGTTTACTGCGGCTGAGATCTAGCACAGATACGCAGTATTTT,CASSLLRLRSSTDTQYF
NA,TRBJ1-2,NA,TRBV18,TGTGCCAGCTCACCCGACAGGACGTATGGCTACACCTTC,CASSPDRTYGYTF
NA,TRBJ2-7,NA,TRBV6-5,TGTGCCAGCAGTTACCGGGGGAGGGGGGAGCAGTACTTC,CASSYRGRGEQYF
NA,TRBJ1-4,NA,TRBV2,TGTGCCAGCAGTGAAATACAGACGAATGAAAAACTGTTTTTT,CASSEIQTNEKLFF
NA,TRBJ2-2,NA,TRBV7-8,TGTGCCAGCAGCCGGCGAAACACCGGGGAGCTGTTTTTT,CASSRRNTGELFF
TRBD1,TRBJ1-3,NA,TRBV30,TGTGCCTGGAGTTACTTGACAGGGGGCTCTGGAAACACCATATATTTT,CAWSYLTGGSGNTIYF
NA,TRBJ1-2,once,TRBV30,TGTGCCTGGAGTGAGGGAGGCTATGGCTACACCTTC,CAWSEGGYGYTF